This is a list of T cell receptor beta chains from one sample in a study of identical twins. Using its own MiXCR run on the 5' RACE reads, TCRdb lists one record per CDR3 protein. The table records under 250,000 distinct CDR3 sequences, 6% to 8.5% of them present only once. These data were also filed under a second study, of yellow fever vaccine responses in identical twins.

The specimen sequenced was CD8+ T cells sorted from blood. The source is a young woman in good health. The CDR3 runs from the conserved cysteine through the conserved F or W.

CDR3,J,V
CASSESRTGVYQPQHF,TRBJ1-5,TRBV2
CSALGLAENNEQFF,TRBJ2-1,TRBV20-1
CASSQEVSNTGELFF,TRBJ2-2,TRBV4-1
CSARDGGAGGETQYF,TRBJ2-5,TRBV20-1
CASSLTGEEEQYF,TRBJ2-7,TRBV11-1
CASSLAQTVEQFF,TRBJ2-1,TRBV7-9
CASSQEFQAGNTEAFF,TRBJ1-1,TRBV4-1
CASSQEPPTAGGDNEQFF,TRBJ2-1,TRBV14
CASSSRTDLNTEAFF,TRBJ1-1,TRBV7-9
CASSLGNYYGYTF,TRBJ1-2,TRBV12-3/TRBV12-4
CASSDPPSGEETQYF,TRBJ2-5,TRBV2
CASSLSSGGDEQFF,TRBJ2-1,TRBV27
CASSLDRDRTYEQYF,TRBJ2-7,TRBV5-1
CASNLGGGRIPYEQYF,TRBJ2-7,TRBV10-1
CASSSTGAYNEKLFF,TRBJ1-4,TRBV5-1
CASRDGGQREKLFF,TRBJ1-4,TRBV12-3/TRBV12-4
CASSLSAGGFISYNEQFF,TRBJ2-1,TRBV11-2
CASSGALSTDTQYF,TRBJ2-3,TRBV5-4
CSVGKHNEQFF,TRBJ2-1,TRBV29-1
CASSSKEVRRQSNEQFF,TRBJ2-1,TRBV7-3
CASSTGVGGGRAGEQFF,TRBJ2-1,TRBV27
CSVPKQGADGYTF,TRBJ1-2,TRBV29-1
CASSPPGVDYEQYF,TRBJ2-7,TRBV7-9
CASSLGTDRGTYNEQFF,TRBJ2-1,TRBV12-3/TRBV12-4
CASSPSYSNQPQHF,TRBJ1-5,TRBV28
CASSLNRGLIPYEQYF,TRBJ2-7,TRBV11-2
CASSDRDKQETQYF,TRBJ2-5,TRBV10-2
CASSERWGAVNTEAFF,TRBJ1-1,TRBV2
CASSPGTKRSYEQYF,TRBJ2-7,TRBV13
CASSHGTGDWYEQYF,TRBJ2-7,TRBV4-1
CASSSGHSEGTGELFF,TRBJ2-2,TRBV7-9
CASSLKRQNTGELFF,TRBJ2-2,TRBV7-8
CASSKSGRSDEQFF,TRBJ2-1,TRBV7-2
CATSRDLPTGGVEYTGELFF,TRBJ2-2,TRBV15
CASSKGQTTNEKLFF,TRBJ1-4,TRBV7-2
CSAPSFTSGIYEQYF,TRBJ2-7,TRBV20-1
CASGSPRGAGGTSSGELFF,TRBJ2-2,TRBV12-5
CASGGRDHGYTF,TRBJ1-2,TRBV7-9
CASSSTGGSYNSPLHF,TRBJ1-6,TRBV7-2
CASSFGSGISYEQYF,TRBJ2-7,TRBV5-5
CASSEVSHRVGYGYTF,TRBJ1-2,TRBV2
CASSLGAGGEPLHF,TRBJ1-6,TRBV5-6
CASSSGTGLYNEQFF,TRBJ2-1,TRBV28
CASSFVGGEQFF,TRBJ2-1,TRBV28
CSAKGLAGEYEQYF,TRBJ2-7,TRBV20-1
CASSLGPTPGTDTQYF,TRBJ2-3,TRBV11-2
CASSDLGQHEQFF,TRBJ2-1,TRBV6-4
CSVALHTGRATEAFF,TRBJ1-1,TRBV29-1
CASNLAGGRTDTQYF,TRBJ2-3,TRBV7-6
CASGRPSGGNEQFF,TRBJ2-1,TRBV12-3/TRBV12-4
CASSPQLAGGTYEQYF,TRBJ2-7,TRBV4-1